The clone carrying this TCR beta chain was detected a few times. V was pared by 4 bases and J by 5 bases, with 7 bases of the junction left unmatched. This CDR3 is 16 amino acids long. The V gene's germline CDR1 is MNHNS and CDR2 SASEGT. This record comes from a study of cytomegalovirus exposure and HLA in healthy donors. The PCR ran on 60 Vbeta and 13 Jbeta primers. TCRdb's table, derived via immunoSEQ multiplex PCR, lists solely in-frame clones and lacks some. The sample has under 250,000 clones; about three quarters are singletons. V usage is TRBV6-1 and J usage is TRBJ2-2; 10 nucleotides match TRBD2. The sequenced sample consisted of PBMCs. This sequence originates from a male donor in good health and CMV-seronegative. DNA of the CDR3: TGTGCCAGCAGTGGACTAGCGGGCGAAGGGACCGGGGAGCTGTTTTTT. Amino acids: CASSGLAGEGTGELFF.